This TCR beta chain is from a study of T cell responses to AZD1222 COVID-19 vaccine. Pooled in the analysis were second doses at about 4 or about 12 weeks. With regard to this clone: Its antigen is currently unknown.

Germline lookup yields CDR1 SGDLS and CDR2 YYNGEE. This CDR3 region has 14 residues. V trimming: 0 bases; J trimming: 7 bases; junction bases outside the gene matches: 4. Produced via immunoSEQ multiplex PCR; TCRdb's table is partial and in-frame only. The profile shows around 120,000 clones, about 86% of them singletons. General study results and limits: Vaccine-related CD4 TCRs covered spike, predominating at 160-218 and 743-854. Sampled repertoires all dated from after the peak T cell response. White British people made up most donors, females outnumbered males, and clonal diversity was possibly underestimated.

The sample in question was peripheral blood, obtained 28 days after the second AZD1222 dose. The V gene is TRBV9, the J gene TRBJ1-1; 9 nucleotides match TRBD1. This TCR derives from an adult who received the AZD1222 COVID-19 vaccine. DNA for the CDR3: TGTGCCAGCAGCGTAGGGGGGACAGGGATTGAAGCTTTCTTT. It translates to CASSVGGTGIEAFF.